What follows is one T cell receptor beta chain and its context. The repertoire was sequenced with immunoSEQ multiplex PCR; TCRdb's copy has only in-frame clones and lacks some. This sample has 2 million to 2.5 million clones, with approximately 94% found just once. This specimen comes from a study of shared clonotypes between healthy human individuals. The clonotype comes from a man aged 18 to 29 in good health. The sequencing sample was made of naive CD4+ T cells sorted from blood. Subset specified: CD45RA+ positively selected.

The CDR3 here is CASSSGGTDTQYF. The DNA of the CDR3 is TGTGCCAGCAGCTCAGGTGGTACAGATACGCAGTATTTT. The chain links TRBV5-6 to TRBJ2-3, with no clear D. With 3 bases removed from V and 3 bases from J, the gap between germline ends came to 8 bases. The CDR3 is 13 amino acids. Germline V gene data show CDR1 as SGHDT and CDR2 as YYEEEE.